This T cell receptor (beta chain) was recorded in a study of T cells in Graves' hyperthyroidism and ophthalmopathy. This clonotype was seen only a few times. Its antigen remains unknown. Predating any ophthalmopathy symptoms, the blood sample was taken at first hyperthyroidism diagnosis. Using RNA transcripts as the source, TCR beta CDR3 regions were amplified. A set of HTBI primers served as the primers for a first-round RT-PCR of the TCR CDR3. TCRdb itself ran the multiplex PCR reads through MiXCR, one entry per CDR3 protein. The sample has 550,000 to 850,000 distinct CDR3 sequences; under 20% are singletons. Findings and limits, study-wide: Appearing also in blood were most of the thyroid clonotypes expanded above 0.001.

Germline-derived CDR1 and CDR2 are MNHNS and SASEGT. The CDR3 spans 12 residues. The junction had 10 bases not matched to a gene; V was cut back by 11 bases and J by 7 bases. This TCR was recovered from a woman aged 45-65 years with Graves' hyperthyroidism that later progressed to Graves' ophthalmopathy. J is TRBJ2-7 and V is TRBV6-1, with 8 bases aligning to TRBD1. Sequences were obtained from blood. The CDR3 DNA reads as TGTGCCGCACAATCAGGGGGCCGGGAGCAGTACTTC. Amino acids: CAAQSGGREQYF.